Listed below are T cell receptor beta chains from one sample, sequenced in a study of blood T cell repertoires in COVID-19. TCRdb's copy holds only in-frame clones and misses some; the assay was immunoSEQ multiplex PCR. This sample has about 340,000 clones, with 86% found just once. Sequenced sample: PBMCs or T cells enriched from blood (not recorded which). Source of these receptors: a woman aged 40 to 49 with acute COVID-19. Both conserved end residues are part of each CDR3. The D gene is left open where the match is weak. Clone size is stated in some rows and not others, as once, few, many or a class when expanded.

>TRBJ2-1|-|-|TRBV9
TGTGCCAGCAGCGCCGATGGGGCAGGGTTTAATGAGCAGTTCTTC
CASSADGAGFNEQFF
>TRBJ1-1|-|-|TRBV15
TGTGCCACCAGTCTAGATATGGGGGGGGGAACTGAAGCTTTCTTT
CATSLDMGGGTEAFF
>TRBJ2-5|-|TRBD1|TRBV5-1
TGCGCCAGCAGCCCGAGTACCGGGACAGAAGAGACCCAGTACTTC
CASSPSTGTEETQYF
>TRBJ2-2|-|-|TRBV7-3
TGTGCCAGCAGCCCGACTGCGCTACTAGCCAGGAACACCGGGGAGCTGTTTTTT
CASSPTALLARNTGELFF
>TRBJ2-5|-|-|TRBV12-3/TRBV12-4
TGTGCCAGCAGTTTCGTCCGGGAAGGAGCCCAGTACTTC
CASSFVREGAQYF
>TRBJ2-3|-|TRBD1|TRBV5-5
TGTGCCAGCAGCTTGTCGGGGAGGACAGGGGTCACAGATACGCAGTATTTT
CASSLSGRTGVTDTQYF
>TRBJ1-2|-|TRBD1|TRBV7-2
TGTGCCAGCACCCTCCCCAGGACAGGGGGCGCGGGCTACACCTTC
CASTLPRTGGAGYTF
>TRBJ1-1|-|TRBD1|TRBV2
TGTGCCAGCATTAGACAGGGTCGGAGAACTGAAGCTTTCTTT
CASIRQGRRTEAFF
>TRBJ2-1|few|-|TRBV7-2
TGTGCCAGCAGCTTAGGCTTTGCAGTATACAATGAGCAGTTCTTC
CASSLGFAVYNEQFF
>TRBJ2-5|once|TRBD1|TRBV7-2
TGTGCCAGCAGCCCCGGGACAGGGTGGGTGGAGACCCAGTACTTC
CASSPGTGWVETQYF
>TRBJ2-3|-|TRBD2|TRBV18
TGTGCCAGCTCATATCTAGCGGGGGACACAGATACGCAGTATTTT
CASSYLAGDTDTQYF
>TRBJ2-3|-|TRBD2|TRBV5-4
TGTGCCAGCAGCTTGGCCGCGGGAGCTGGAGATACGCAGTATTTT
CASSLAAGAGDTQYF
>TRBJ1-1|-|-|TRBV7-2
TGTGCCAGCAGCGGGACACCCTACACTGAAGCTTTCTTT
CASSGTPYTEAFF
>TRBJ1-2|-|TRBD1|TRBV5-1
TGCGCCAGCAGCTTGGAGGGACAGGCCTACTTC
CASSLEGQAYF
>TRBJ1-3|-|-|TRBV7-9
TGTGCCAGCAGCAATACCCGGGCCTCCGACAAATCGAGGGACACCATATATTTT
CASSNTRASDKSRDTIYF
>TRBJ2-1|-|TRBD2|TRBV3-1/TRBV3-2
TGTGCCAGCAGCCAAGGATGGGGACTAGCGGGAGATGAGCAGTTCTTC
CASSQGWGLAGDEQFF
>TRBJ1-6|-|-|TRBV9
TGTGCCAGCAGCGCGACTCCCTCCTCCTATAATTCACCCCTCCACTTT
CASSATPSSYNSPLHF
>TRBJ2-2|-|TRBD1|TRBV5-1
TGCGCCAGCAGCCCCGGGACAGGGCTCGCCACCGGGGAGCTGTTTTTT
CASSPGTGLATGELFF
>TRBJ2-7|few|TRBD1|TRBV3-1/TRBV3-2
TGTGCCAGCAGCCAAGCATCCGGGACAGGGTTTGGCGAGCAGTACTTC
CASSQASGTGFGEQYF
>TRBJ1-2|few|-|TRBV3-1/TRBV3-2
TGTGCCAGCAGCCCACTCTCCGCGACGGGGGATGGCTACACCTTC
CASSPLSATGDGYTF
>TRBJ1-2|-|-|TRBV6-5
TGTGCCAGCAGTTTTATCGGTGATAACTATGGCTACACCTTC
CASSFIGDNYGYTF
>TRBJ2-1|-|TRBD2|TRBV2
TGTGCCAGCAGTGACCCACGGGAGGACGTATACAATGAGCAGTTCTTC
CASSDPREDVYNEQFF
>TRBJ1-2|-|TRBD1|TRBV9
TGTGCCAGCAGCGTAGCTACAGGGGGCGGCTATGGCTACACCTTC
CASSVATGGGYGYTF